The 30 T cell receptor beta chains reported below all come from one sample, sequenced in a study of blood T cell repertoires in COVID-19. The method was immunoSEQ multiplex PCR; TCRdb's version includes in-frame clones alone and lacks a portion of them. The profile shows around 150,000 clones, more than 80% of them singletons. Sequencing was done on a sample of peripheral blood. These receptor sequences come from a woman in her sixties or seventies with active COVID-19.

The chain carries TRBV7-2 and TRBJ2-5; 7 bases match TRBD2. This CDR3 comprises 14 residues. Germline V gene sequence: CDR1 SGHTA, CDR2 FQGNSA. V was pared by 3 bases and J by 4 bases, with 5 bases of the junction left unmatched. The CDR3 region has the DNA TGTGCCAGCAGCTTGGCGGGGGTAGGAGAGACCCAGTACTTC. As protein: CASSLAGVGETQYF.

This sequence joins TRBV12-3 or TRBV12-4 and TRBJ2-7; possible D gene TRBD2, 6 bases. Trimming took off 3 bases at V and 6 bases at J, with 9 bases between the two ends. This CDR3 comprises 12 residues. The CDR3 DNA follows: TGTGCCAGCAGTTTCCTGGAGGGCGAGCAGTACTTC. Its protein is CASSFLEGEQYF.

V is TRBV29-1 and J is TRBJ2-2; no definite D call. The V end lost 3 bases, the J end lost 6 bases, and 2 bases lay between the germline ends. The germline CDR1 and CDR2 sequences are SQVTM and ANQGSEA. The CDR3 is 10 residues long. The CDR3 is CSVDSGELFF. The CDR3 nucleotides are TGCAGCGTTGACTCCGGGGAGCTGTTTTTT.

J is TRBJ2-5 and V is TRBV5-4; 9 bases line up with TRBD2. Germline V gives CDR1 SGHNT, CDR2 YYREEE (reference sequence). V shed 4 bases and J 7 bases; nucleotides not matched to a gene: 11. The CDR3 covers 15 residues. The CDR3 reads CASSPVAGEVVTQYF. CDR3 coding DNA: TGTGCCAGCAGCCCGGTAGCGGGAGAAGTCGTGACCCAGTACTTC.

The rearrangement links TRBV5-4 to TRBJ2-3; weak D call: TRBD1 (6 bases). The V and J ends lost 4 bases and 1 base respectively, with 19 bases between them. CDR1 and CDR2 from the germline V gene are SGHNT and YYREEE (reference sequence). The CDR3 runs 17 residues. CDR3 sequence: CASSRGQGPVGTDTQYF. The CDR3 nucleotides are TGTGCCAGCAGCCGAGGGCAGGGGCCGGTTGGCACAGATACGCAGTATTTT.

The genes are TRBV6-5 and TRBJ1-2; D not certain. The germline V gene has CDR1 MNHEY and CDR2 SVGAGI. V shed 10 bases and J shed 3 bases, with 9 bases lying between them. This CDR3 is 11 amino acids long. The CDR3 DNA reads TGTGCCACCCTGTATCACTATGGCTACACCTTC. Translated: CATLYHYGYTF.

V usage is TRBV7-9 and J usage is TRBJ1-1; 7 nucleotides agree with TRBD1. The CDR3 length is 15 residues. Germline CDR1 and CDR2: SEHNR and FQNEAQ (reference sequence). V shed 2 bases, J shed 5 bases, and the junction held 8 bases outside the gene matches. CDR3 in DNA: TGTGCCAGCAGCTTACTAGGGGGCGGCGGGACTGAAGCTTTCTTT. Translated, it gives CASSLLGGGGTEAFF.

This chain connects TRBV18 to TRBJ2-1; 7 bases agree with TRBD2. The junction had 17 bases not matched to a gene; V was cut back by 5 bases and J by 7 bases. CDR3 length: 17 residues. The V gene's germline CDR1 is KGHSH and CDR2 LQKENI. The CDR3 sequence is CASSSTKRGRMINEQFF. CDR3 in DNA: TGTGCCAGCTCATCAACAAAGCGGGGTCGGATGATTAATGAGCAGTTCTTC.

The chain carries TRBV28 and TRBJ2-1, with 12 bases matching TRBD2. The J segment lost 4 bases and the V segment lost 5 bases, leaving 9 bases of the junction unmatched. The CDR3 is 17 residues long. Per germline, CDR1 MDHEN and CDR2 SYDVKM. CDR3 sequence: CASSSPTSGRGYNEQFF. The CDR3 nucleotides read TGTGCCAGCAGTAGTCCGACTAGCGGGAGAGGATACAATGAGCAGTTCTTC.

CDR3: CASSQGGGREAFF. CDR3 DNA: TGTGCCAGCAGCCAAGGGGGGGGACGAGAAGCTTTCTTT. The J gene is TRBJ1-1, the V gene TRBV3-1 (or the pseudogene TRBV3-2); maybe TRBD1 (5 bases). V dropped 1 base and J dropped 8 bases, with 11 bases sitting between them. CDR3 size: 13 residues. Germline assignment: CDR1 LGHDT and CDR2 YNNKEL (reference sequence).

V and J are TRBV29-1 and TRBJ2-1; tentatively, D is TRBD1 (6 bases). This CDR3 spans 13 amino acids. Germline loops: CDR1 SQVTM, CDR2 ANQGSEA. V dropped 4 bases and J dropped 5 bases, with 12 bases sitting between them. Here the CDR3 reads CSVGGQYNNEQFF. For the CDR3, the DNA is TGCAGCGTTGGAGGACAGTACAACAATGAGCAGTTCTTC.

The V gene is TRBV29-1, the J gene TRBJ2-1; 15 nucleotides align to TRBD2. The CDR3 runs to 16 residues. Germline trimming cut 3 bases from V and 4 bases from J; bases unmatched to any gene: 4. Germline lookup yields CDR1 SQVTM and CDR2 ANQGSEA. CDR3 DNA sequence: TGCAGCGTTGATGGACTAGCGGGAGGGCCGTACAATGAGCAGTTCTTC. This codes for CSVDGLAGGPYNEQFF.

The chain couples TRBV19 to TRBJ1-1; no reliable D call. CDR1 is LNHDA, CDR2 SQIVND, per germline (reference sequence). The V and J ends lost 6 bases and 0 bases respectively, with 11 bases between them. The CDR3 is made up of 14 amino acids. The CDR3: CASSFGSVNTEAFF. CDR3 nucleotides: TGTGCCAGTAGCTTTGGTTCGGTGAACACTGAAGCTTTCTTT.

The rearrangement uses TRBV27 and TRBJ2-7, with D perhaps matching TRBD2 (7 bases). CDR3 length: 15 residues. V lost 8 bases to trimming and J lost 2 bases, with 19 bases between them. The germline gives CDR1 MNHEY, CDR2 SMNVEV (reference sequence). The CDR3 sequence: CASVKAGRGAYEQYF. Here the CDR3 DNA reads TGTGCCAGCGTTAAGGCTGGGAGGGGGGCCTACGAGCAGTACTTC.

The V and J genes are TRBV15 and TRBJ2-7, with D possibly being TRBD1 (6 bases). Germline V gives CDR1 LNHNV, CDR2 YYDKDF (reference sequence). The CDR3 covers 12 residues. V was cut by 8 bases and J by 6 bases, with 14 bases left in between. The CDR3 DNA is TGTGCCACCTTCGACAGGTTCCGCGAGCAGTACTTC. Translated, it gives CATFDRFREQYF.

The chain employs TRBV4-3 and TRBJ2-7, with 10 bases fitting TRBD1. This CDR3 comprises 15 residues. Germline assignment: CDR1 LGHNA and CDR2 YSLEER. J gave up 1 base and V 3 bases, and 3 bases lay outside the gene matches. The CDR3: CASSHRTGGSYEQYF. The CDR3, as DNA: TGCGCCAGCAGCCACAGGACAGGGGGTTCCTACGAGCAGTACTTC.

This clone was counted at least ten times. In nucleotides, the CDR3 is TGTGCCAGTAGTATAGGGCCCAGCGGGGTGGCCCTCCACTTT. It encodes CASSIGPSGVALHF. The chain couples TRBV19 to TRBJ1-6, with no clear D. The V end was cut by 1 base, the J end by 14 bases, with 15 bases between. The CDR3 extends over 14 amino acids. Germline-derived CDR1 and CDR2 are LNHDA and SQIVND (reference sequence).

The rearrangement links TRBV5-1 to TRBJ1-1; 7 nucleotides agree with TRBD1. Trimming at V came to 2 bases and at J to 0 bases, leaving 7 bases not matched to a gene. The CDR3 is made up of 16 amino acids. CDR1 SGHRS and CDR2 YFSETQ come from the germline V gene. The DNA of the CDR3 is TGCGCCAGCAGCTTAGACAGGGTTCGCTTGAACACTGAAGCTTTCTTT. It encodes CASSLDRVRLNTEAFF.

The chain combines TRBV19 with TRBJ1-6, with no clear D. Germline CDR1 and CDR2: LNHDA and SQIVND (reference sequence). The CDR3 is made up of 17 amino acids. Trimming removed 4 bases at V and 9 bases at J, with 22 bases between. The CDR3 region is CASSNGPPRGLGSPLHF. The CDR3 nucleotides are TGTGCCAGTAGTAACGGACCACCACGGGGTCTCGGTTCACCCCTCCACTTT. Using reference TRBV19 and TRBJ1-6 for the parts outside the CDR3, the full variable domain is DGGITQSPKYLFRKEGQNVTLSCEQNLNHDAMYWYRQDPGQGLRLIYYSQIVNDFQKGDIAEGYSVSREKKESFPLTVTSAQKNPTAFYLCASSNGPPRGLGSPLHFGNGTRLTVT.

The genes are TRBV19 and TRBJ1-2, with D perhaps matching TRBD1 (6 bases). Trimming cost V 4 bases and J 6 bases, with 18 bases left between them. CDR3 length: 15 residues. Germline V lookup: CDR1 LNHDA, CDR2 SQIVND (reference sequence). CDR3 sequence: CASSKRDTQTDGYTF. The CDR3 coding sequence is TGTGCCAGTAGTAAAAGGGACACTCAAACGGATGGCTACACCTTC.

The chain links TRBV28 to TRBJ2-7, with 12 positions matching TRBD1. V trimming: 6 bases; J trimming: 6 bases; junction bases outside the gene matches: 3. CDR1 MDHEN and CDR2 SYDVKM come from the germline V gene. This CDR3 has 13 residues. The CDR3 DNA is TGTGCCAGCAGCAGGGACAGGGGGCGCGAGCAGTACTTC. Its protein product is CASSRDRGREQYF.

The chain links TRBV4-1 to TRBJ2-2, with 12 bases fitting TRBD2. Germline assignment: CDR1 MGHRA and CDR2 YSYEKL. V was clipped by 1 base and J by 7 bases; unmatched bases: 4. This CDR3 has 16 amino acids. The CDR3 sequence is CASSQGLAGAHGELFF. Here the CDR3 DNA reads TGCGCCAGCAGCCAAGGACTAGCGGGAGCTCACGGGGAGCTGTTTTTT.

CDR3 residues: CAISEAGGNQYF. The CDR3 DNA reads TGTGCCATCAGTGAGGCAGGGGGGAATCAGTACTTC. The J gene is TRBJ2-4, the V gene TRBV10-3; D might be TRBD1 (7 bases). The CDR3 spans 12 residues. Germline CDR1 and CDR2: ENHRY and SYGVKD. Trimming stripped 2 bases from V and 12 bases from J, with 11 bases between.

This clone occurred a few times. V usage is TRBV27 and J usage is TRBJ2-7; 7 positions match TRBD2. Germline values: CDR1 MNHEY, CDR2 SMNVEV (reference sequence). The CDR3 is made up of 14 amino acids. With 6 bases clipped from V and 2 bases from J, the junction kept 7 bases outside the gene matches. The CDR3 nucleotides read TGTGCCAGCAGCCCCCTAGCGGATCCCTACGAGCAGTACTTC. As protein: CASSPLADPYEQYF.

The CDR3, as DNA: TGTGCCAGCAGCCTAGGGAGGGCCGGTAATGAGCAGTTCTTC. It encodes CASSLGRAGNEQFF. V is TRBV3-1 (or the pseudogene TRBV3-2) and J is TRBJ2-1; TRBD2 matches 7 bases. The V segment lost 4 bases and the J segment 7 bases; nucleotides outside the gene matches: 7. CDR1 is LGHDT and CDR2 is YNNKEL in the germline V gene (reference sequence). This CDR3 has 14 residues.

The CDR3 loop is CASSAPGHLNTEAFF. The CDR3 DNA reads as TGTGCCAGTAGTGCACCGGGACACCTGAACACTGAAGCTTTCTTT. The rearrangement uses TRBV19 and TRBJ1-1; D perhaps matches TRBD1 (6 bases). V was clipped by 5 bases and J by 0 bases, with 13 bases between them. The CDR3 covers 15 residues. Germline loops: CDR1 LNHDA, CDR2 SQIVND (reference sequence).

V gene TRBV3-1 (or the pseudogene TRBV3-2) combines with J gene TRBJ2-7; 9 bases fit TRBD2. The CDR3 runs to 16 residues. Losses at the gene ends were 0 bases for V and 2 bases for J; bases not matched to a gene: 5. CDR1 LGHDT and CDR2 YNNKEL come from the germline V gene (reference sequence). The DNA of the CDR3 is TGTGCCAGCAGCCAAGATAGGCTAGCGGGAACCTACGAGCAGTACTTC. Its translation: CASSQDRLAGTYEQYF.

The CDR3 is CASSLGGFYGYTF. CDR3 nucleotide sequence: TGTGCCAGCAGTTTAGGCGGATTCTATGGCTACACCTTC. The genes are TRBV28 and TRBJ1-2; D remains unclear. This CDR3 is 13 amino acids long. Trimming cost V 2 bases and J 4 bases, with 8 bases left between them. Looked up from germline, CDR1 is MDHEN and CDR2 is SYDVKM.

The chain carries TRBV5-1 and TRBJ1-3; no reliable D call. The CDR3 runs to 16 residues. Germline values: CDR1 SGHRS, CDR2 YFSETQ. The V end was cut by 1 base, the J end by 0 bases, with 11 bases between. CDR3 bases: TGCGCCAGCAGCTTGTCGCAATCCGGCTCTGGAAACACCATATATTTT. Translating it yields CASSLSQSGSGNTIYF.

This CDR3 is CASSQLGQVTDTQYF. Here the CDR3 DNA reads TGCGCCAGCAGCCAACTGGGACAGGTCACAGATACGCAGTATTTT. The chain joins TRBV4-1 to TRBJ2-3, with 8 bases matching TRBD1. J lost 2 bases, V lost 2 bases, and 3 bases had no gene match. Germline V gene data show CDR1 as MGHRA and CDR2 as YSYEKL. CDR3 length: 15 residues.